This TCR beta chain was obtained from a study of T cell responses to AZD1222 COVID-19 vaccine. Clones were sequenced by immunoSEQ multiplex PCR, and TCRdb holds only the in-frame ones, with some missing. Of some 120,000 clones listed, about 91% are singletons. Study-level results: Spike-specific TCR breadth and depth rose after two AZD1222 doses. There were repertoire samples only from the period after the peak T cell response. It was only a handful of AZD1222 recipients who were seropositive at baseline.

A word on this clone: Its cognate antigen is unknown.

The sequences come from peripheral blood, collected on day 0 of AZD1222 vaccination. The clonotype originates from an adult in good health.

The CDR3 nucleotides are TGCGCCAGCAACCCGGGGCTCGGGAATGAGCAGTTCTTC. This gives the protein CASNPGLGNEQFF. This chain uses TRBV5-1 with TRBJ2-1; tentatively, D is TRBD1 or TRBD2 (5 bases each). Trimming stripped 6 bases from V and 7 bases from J, with 14 bases between. Germline CDR1 and CDR2: SGHRS and YFSETQ. This CDR3 has 13 residues.